Listed below are T cell receptor beta chains from one sample, sequenced in a study of post-analysis software for immune sequencing data. TCRdb processed the PCR reads anew with MiXCR; each CDR3 protein has one entry. The sample contains about 430,000 distinct CDR3 sequences, approximately 42% of which appear only once. Input material: blood. These TCRs come from a girl aged 2 to 10 with multiple sclerosis. Both conserved end residues are part of each CDR3. The D gene is left open where the match is weak. Only some rows state a clone size, as once, few, many or a class for expanded clones.

CDR3aa,CDR3nt,j_gene,abundance,d_gene,v_gene,len
CASHPGTPEAFF,TGTGCCAGCCACCCAGGGACCCCTGAAGCTTTCTTT,TRBJ1-1,-,-,TRBV7-2,12
CASSGYREGEQYF,TGTGCCAGCAGCGGGTATCGGGAGGGCGAGCAGTACTTC,TRBJ2-7,-,TRBD2,TRBV7-8,13
CASSPSVVLLGTYNSPLHF,TGTGCCAGCAGTCCTAGCGTGGTCCTCCTCGGAACGTATAATTCACCCCTCCACTTT,TRBJ1-6,-,-,TRBV27,19
CASSALLADTQYF,TGTGCCAGCAGCGCACTCCTCGCAGATACGCAGTATTTT,TRBJ2-3,-,-,TRBV3-1,13
CASRPGTVTEQYF,TGTGCCAGCAGACCCGGGACAGTGACTGAGCAGTACTTC,TRBJ2-7,-,TRBD1,TRBV7-9,13
CASSLGGQGEIYGYTF,TGTGCCAGCAGCCTCGGAGGGCAGGGCGAGATCTATGGCTACACCTTC,TRBJ1-2,-,-,TRBV9,16
CSVVISGANVLTF,TGCAGCGTCGTAATATCTGGGGCCAACGTCCTGACTTTC,TRBJ2-6,few,-,TRBV29-1,13
CASSRDFLTSYEQYF,TGTGCCAGCAGTCGGGACTTCCTAACCTCCTACGAGCAGTACTTC,TRBJ2-7,-,-,TRBV3-1,15
CASSVGLADSYNEQFF,TGTGCCAGCAGCGTAGGCTTAGCGGACTCCTACAATGAGCAGTTCTTC,TRBJ2-1,-,-,TRBV9,16
CASSPWGNYPYEQYF,TGTGCCAGCAGCCCCTGGGGGAACTACCCCTACGAGCAGTACTTC,TRBJ2-7,-,-,TRBV3-1,15
CASRQGSSYEQYF,TGTGCCAGCCGACAGGGAAGCTCCTACGAGCAGTACTTC,TRBJ2-7,-,TRBD1,TRBV2,13
CASSFISGVIYNEQFF,TGTGCCAGCAGCTTTATTAGCGGGGTTATTTACAATGAGCAGTTCTTC,TRBJ2-1,-,TRBD2,TRBV11-2,16
CAISEREQETQYF,TGTGCCATCAGTGAGAGGGAACAAGAGACCCAGTACTTC,TRBJ2-5,few,-,TRBV10-3,13
CASSPLGTGVYTDTQYF,TGTGCCAGCAGTCCACTAGGGACAGGGGTATACACAGATACGCAGTATTTT,TRBJ2-3,-,TRBD1,TRBV12-3/TRBV12-4,17
CASSQGDGYGYTF,TGCGCCAGCAGTCAAGGGGACGGATATGGCTACACCTTC,TRBJ1-2,few,-,TRBV5-1,13
CASSESGTGPSPLHF,TGTGCCAGCAGTGAATCCGGGACAGGCCCATCACCCCTCCACTTT,TRBJ1-6,few,TRBD1,TRBV6-1,15
CASSLGGTETLHF,TGCGCCAGCAGCTTGGGTGGGACGGAAACCCTCCACTTT,TRBJ1-6,-,-,TRBV5-1,13
CASSLDVPEAFF,TGTGCCAGCAGCTTAGACGTCCCTGAAGCTTTCTTT,TRBJ1-1,-,-,TRBV7-2,12
CAGGDYTDTQYF,TGTGCCGGCGGGGACTACACAGATACGCAGTATTTT,TRBJ2-3,few,TRBD2,TRBV30,12
CASSLGPWDRASHEQYF,TGCGCCAGCAGCTTGGGCCCGTGGGACAGGGCGTCGCACGAGCAGTACTTC,TRBJ2-7,-,TRBD1,TRBV5-1,17
CATSGVPSYGYTF,TGCGCCACCTCAGGGGTCCCTTCCTATGGCTACACCTTC,TRBJ1-2,-,-,TRBV5-1,13
CASSTGRRLSGANVLTF,TGTGCCAGCAGTACGGGACGCAGGCTCTCTGGGGCCAACGTCCTGACTTTC,TRBJ2-6,-,-,TRBV12-3/TRBV12-4,17
CSARVPDGNYGYTF,TGCAGTGCTAGAGTCCCGGACGGGAACTATGGCTACACCTTC,TRBJ1-2,-,-,TRBV20-1,14
CASKRLAGQETQYF,TGTGCCAGCAAACGACTAGCGGGACAAGAGACCCAGTACTTC,TRBJ2-5,few,TRBD2,TRBV6-5,14
CASSLGTSRADTQYF,TGTGCCAGCAGCTTAGGGACTAGCCGGGCAGATACGCAGTATTTT,TRBJ2-3,many,TRBD2,TRBV7-6,15
CASSYSIGTFSYEQYF,TGTGCCAGCAGTTACTCGATTGGAACTTTCTCCTACGAGCAGTACTTC,TRBJ2-7,few,-,TRBV6-2/TRBV6-3,16
CASSLVQPGLSTDTQYF,TGTGCCAGCAGCTTAGTTCAACCGGGACTATCCACAGATACGCAGTATTTT,TRBJ2-3,many,TRBD2,TRBV7-2,17
CASRNQYNGGEKLFF,TGTGCCAGCAGAAATCAGTACAATGGTGGTGAAAAACTGTTTTTT,TRBJ1-4,-,-,TRBV6-5,15
CASSLDTHPNGYTF,TGTGCCAGCAGCTTGGACACCCACCCAAATGGCTACACCTTC,TRBJ1-2,-,-,TRBV7-3,14
CASTDSRREDTDTQYF,TGTGCCAGCACCGATTCCAGGCGGGAGGACACAGATACGCAGTATTTT,TRBJ2-3,-,TRBD2,TRBV12-3/TRBV12-4,16
CASSVNAGFNQPQHF,TGTGCCAGCAGCGTGAACGCCGGCTTCAATCAGCCCCAGCATTTT,TRBJ1-5,-,-,TRBV12-3/TRBV12-4,15
CASSAVISQGEQYF,TGCGCCAGCAGCGCTGTCATCTCTCAGGGCGAGCAGTACTTC,TRBJ2-7,-,-,TRBV5-1,14
CASSSTYQPQHF,TGTGCCAGCAGCTCCACGTATCAGCCCCAGCATTTT,TRBJ1-5,-,-,TRBV7-4,12
CASSLGTSGGGDMQYF,TGTGCCAGCAGTTTGGGGACTAGCGGGGGGGGAGATATGCAGTATTTT,TRBJ2-3,-,TRBD2,TRBV27,16
CASSPRVRAGVSEQFF,TGTGCCAGCAGTCCAAGGGTACGGGCGGGAGTCTCTGAGCAGTTCTTC,TRBJ2-1,medium-sized,TRBD2,TRBV28,16
CASSEMDRENQPQHF,TGTGCCAGTTCAGAAATGGACAGGGAGAATCAGCCCCAGCATTTT,TRBJ1-5,-,TRBD1,TRBV19,15
CAISESKGTASDQPQHF,TGTGCCATCAGTGAGTCGAAAGGGACAGCCTCCGATCAGCCCCAGCATTTT,TRBJ1-5,-,TRBD1,TRBV10-3,17